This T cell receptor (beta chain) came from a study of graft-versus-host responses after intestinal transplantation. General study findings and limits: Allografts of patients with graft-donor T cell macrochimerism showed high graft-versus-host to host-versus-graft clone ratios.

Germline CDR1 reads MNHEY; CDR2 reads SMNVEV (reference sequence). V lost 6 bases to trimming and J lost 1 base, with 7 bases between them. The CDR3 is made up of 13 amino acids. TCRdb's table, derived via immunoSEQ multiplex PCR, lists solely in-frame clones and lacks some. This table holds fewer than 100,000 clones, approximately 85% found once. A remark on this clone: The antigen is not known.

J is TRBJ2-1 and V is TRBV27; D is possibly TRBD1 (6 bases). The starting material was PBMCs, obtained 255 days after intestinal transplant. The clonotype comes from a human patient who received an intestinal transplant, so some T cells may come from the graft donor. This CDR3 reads CASRRGSYNEQFF. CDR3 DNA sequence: TGTGCCAGCAGAAGGGGGTCCTACAATGAGCAGTTCTTC.